Below, 18 T cell receptor beta chains from the same sample are listed, as sequenced in a study of graft-versus-host responses after intestinal transplantation. No antigen is known for these receptors. Sequencing was performed with immunoSEQ multiplex PCR; in TCRdb, only in-frame clones are kept and a portion is missing. The sample records 70,000 to 95,000 clones, just under 95% being singletons. The source was unstimulated CD8+ T cells sorted from spleen or lymph node cells, collected before transplant. Every receptor here comes from a human donor who was the organ donor for an intestinal transplant.

J is TRBJ2-7 and V is TRBV28; 11 nucleotides line up with TRBD1. The CDR3 totals 14 residues. Germline V gene lookup returns CDR1 MDHEN and CDR2 SYDVKM. V was pared by 6 bases and J by 3 bases, with 4 bases of the junction left unmatched. CDR3 sequence reads: CASSTGTGGYEQYF. Written as DNA, the CDR3 is TGTGCCAGCAGCACCGGGACAGGGGGCTACGAGCAGTACTTC.

V gene TRBV11-2 combines with J gene TRBJ2-1; 8 bases align to TRBD2. This CDR3 region has 16 residues. Germline CDR1 and CDR2: SGHAT and FQNNGV. J lost 13 bases, V lost 0 bases, and 14 bases had no gene match. The CDR3 DNA is TGTGCCAGCAGCTTAGATTCCGCGCGGACTAGCAGTTTACAGTTCTTC. Translating gives CASSLDSARTSSLQFF. The variable domain in full, with the rest retrieved from reference TRBV11-2 and TRBJ2-1, is EAGVAQSPRYKIIEKRQSVAFWCNPISGHATLYWYQQILGQGPKLLIQFQNNGVVDDSQLPKDRFSAERLKGVDSTLKIQPAKLEDSAVYLCASSLDSARTSSLQFFGPGTRLTVL.

The chain joins TRBV4-3 to TRBJ1-2; D is ambiguous. Germline V gene sequence: CDR1 LGHNA, CDR2 YSLEER. V dropped 0 bases and J dropped 3 bases, with 14 bases sitting between them. The CDR3 spans 16 residues. The CDR3 sequence is CASSQEPSGNYYGYTF. CDR3 nucleotide sequence: TGCGCCAGCAGCCAAGAACCTTCCGGGAATTACTATGGCTACACCTTC.

CDR3 DNA sequence: TGTGCCAGCAGTTCACGAAGGCCGGGCTCCTACGAGCAGTACTTC. Its translation is CASSSRRPGSYEQYF. V usage is TRBV28 and J usage is TRBJ2-7; no reliable D call. The CDR3 is 15 amino acids. V lost 4 bases, J lost 0 bases, and 13 bases lay in between. CDR1 and CDR2 from the germline V gene are MDHEN and SYDVKM.

V and J are TRBV11-2 and TRBJ1-2; D gene ambiguous. The CDR3 extends over 13 amino acids. With 1 base removed from V and 8 bases from J, the gap between germline ends came to 11 bases. CDR1 and CDR2 (germline): SGHAT, FQNNGV. The CDR3 bases are TGTGCCAGCAGCTTAGGTCTCCACTGGGGCTACACCTTC. Its protein product is CASSLGLHWGYTF.

The V call is TRBV5-8, the J call TRBJ2-5; 10 bases map to TRBD1. The CDR3 totals 18 residues. Germline CDR1 is SGHTS and CDR2 is YDEGEE. Losses at the gene ends were 3 bases for V and 5 bases for J; bases not matched to a gene: 16. For the CDR3, the DNA is TGTGCCAGCAGCTCCAAGCCGACCGGGACAGGGGCCGACGAGACCCAGTACTTC. It is translated as CASSSKPTGTGADETQYF.

This clone showed up just a few times. CDR3 nucleotides: TGCGCCAGCAGCCAAGAAGAATGGGCTAGCGGTACCTACGAGCAGTACTTC. Protein product: CASSQEEWASGTYEQYF. V gene TRBV4-1 combines with J gene TRBJ2-7, with 7 nucleotides matching TRBD2. The CDR3 is 17 residues long. Germline V gene lookup returns CDR1 MGHRA and CDR2 YSYEKL. The ends lost 0 bases at V and 2 bases at J; junction bases unmatched: 10.

The V and J genes are TRBV14 and TRBJ2-3, with a possible D match to TRBD2 (6 bases). In germline, CDR1 is SGHDN, CDR2 FVKESK. The V end lost 4 bases, the J end lost 3 bases, and 8 bases lay between the germline ends. The CDR3 is made up of 13 amino acids. The CDR3: CASSLSGTDTQYF. The DNA for the CDR3 is TGTGCCAGCAGCCTTAGCGGAACAGATACGCAGTATTTT. Based on the CDR3 plus reference TRBV14 and TRBJ2-3, the full variable domain is EAGVTQFPSHSVIEKGQTVTLRCDPISGHDNLYWYRRVMGKEIKFLLHFVKESKQDESGMPNNRFLAERTGGTYSTLKVQPAELEDSGVYFCASSLSGTDTQYFGPGTRLTVL.

The rearrangement uses TRBV7-9 and TRBJ2-7; 7 bases agree with TRBD1. V shed 1 base, J shed 0 bases, and the junction held 12 bases outside the gene matches. Per the germline V gene, CDR1 is SEHNR and CDR2 is FQNEAQ (reference sequence). This CDR3 spans 18 amino acids. CDR3 coding DNA: TGTGCCAGCAGCTTAGAACGGCAATGGGACAGCTCCTCCTACGAGCAGTACTTC. It specifies CASSLERQWDSSSYEQYF.

DNA for the CDR3: TGTGCCAGCAGCTCGGCCCTTAGCGGGGGGACTGACAATGAGCAGTTCTTC. Its protein product is CASSSALSGGTDNEQFF. The chain joins TRBV13 to TRBJ2-1, with 10 bases aligning to TRBD2. Germline V gives CDR1 PRHDT, CDR2 FYEKMQ (reference sequence). The CDR3 sequence is 17 residues long. V trimming: 4 bases; J trimming: 5 bases; junction bases outside the gene matches: 11.

The chain combines TRBV15 with TRBJ2-5, with 7 bases matching TRBD1. The CDR3 is 14 residues long. Trimming took 1 base from V and 4 from J; bases not matched to a gene: 3. Germline CDR1 is LNHNV and CDR2 is YYDKDF (reference sequence). The CDR3 sequence is CATSRVSGGETQYF. CDR3 in DNA: TGTGCCACCAGCAGAGTCTCAGGGGGAGAGACCCAGTACTTC.

V and J are TRBV5-4 and TRBJ1-1; TRBD1 might be the D (6 bases). V lost 2 bases and J lost 2, with 16 bases in between. CDR1 and CDR2 (germline): SGHNT, YYREEE (reference sequence). The CDR3 spans 16 residues. The CDR3 region has the DNA TGTGCCAGCAGCTTTGGGGGCGTACTGGGAAACACTGAAGCTTTCTTT. Protein sequence: CASSFGGVLGNTEAFF. Using reference TRBV5-4 and TRBJ1-1 for the parts outside the CDR3, the full variable domain is ETGVTQSPTHLIKTRGQQVTLRCSSQSGHNTVSWYQQALGQGPQFIFQYYREEENGRGNFPPRFSGLQFPNYSSELNVNALELDDSALYLCASSFGGVLGNTEAFFGQGTRLTVV.

This chain uses TRBV7-3 with TRBJ2-7, with TRBD2 identical over 12 bases. Germline V lookup: CDR1 SGHTA, CDR2 FQGTGA. The ends lost 5 bases at V and 2 bases at J; junction bases unmatched: 10. The CDR3 totals 17 residues. CDR3 sequence (DNA): TGTGCCAGCAGCCTGAGGACTAGCGGGGCCGGACCCTACGAGCAGTACTTC. Encoded protein: CASSLRTSGAGPYEQYF.

V gene TRBV9 combines with J gene TRBJ1-1; TRBD1 matches 8 bases. Germline values: CDR1 SGDLS, CDR2 YYNGEE. This CDR3 contains 15 residues. The ends lost 3 bases at V and 2 bases at J; junction bases unmatched: 6. The CDR3 DNA is TGTGCCAGCAGCGCGACAGGGGAAGAAAACACTGAAGCTTTCTTT. It specifies CASSATGEENTEAFF.

This clone was seen a single time. The V and J genes are TRBV7-9 and TRBJ2-1; no clear D. Germline V gene lookup returns CDR1 SEHNR and CDR2 FQNEAQ (reference sequence). The CDR3 covers 14 residues. The V end lost 5 bases, the J end lost 5 bases, and 13 bases lay between the germline ends. CDR3 region: CASSAVPSNNEQFF. CDR3 sequence (DNA): TGTGCCAGCAGCGCCGTCCCCTCTAACAATGAGCAGTTCTTC.

This chain joins TRBV7-9 and TRBJ1-2; D is perhaps TRBD1 (6 bases). Germline V lookup: CDR1 SEHNR, CDR2 FQNEAQ (reference sequence). Deletions cut 8 bases from V and 3 bases from J, with 19 bases between. The CDR3 covers 15 residues. CDR3 residues: CASSTGGPGDYGYTF. The DNA for the CDR3 is TGTGCCAGCTCCACGGGGGGCCCAGGAGACTATGGCTACACCTTC. Together with reference TRBV7-9 and TRBJ1-2, the CDR3 gives the full variable domain: DTGVSQNPRHKITKRGQNVTFRCDPISEHNRLYWYRQTLGQGPEFLTYFQNEAQLEKSRLLSDRFSAERPKGSFSTLEIQRTEQGDSAMYLCASSTGGPGDYGYTFGSGTRLTVV.

J is TRBJ1-1 and V is TRBV27, with D tentatively TRBD1 (5 bases). The germline V and J ends were trimmed by 4 bases and 4 bases, with 7 bases remaining between them. Germline CDR1 reads MNHEY; CDR2 reads SMNVEV (reference sequence). The CDR3 totals 12 residues. CDR3 nucleotide sequence: TGTGCCAGCAGTTCGGGGGGCACTGAAGCTTTCTTT. This gives the protein CASSSGGTEAFF.

V gene TRBV7-2 combines with J gene TRBJ2-5; 9 positions match TRBD2. The CDR3 sequence is 18 residues long. Losses at the gene ends were 3 bases for V and 8 bases for J; bases not matched to a gene: 19. From germline, CDR1 is SGHTA and CDR2 FQGNSA. CDR3 in amino acids: CASSFRLAEAPPLGTQYF. CDR3 nucleotide sequence: TGTGCCAGCAGCTTCCGACTAGCGGAGGCCCCCCCCCTAGGTACCCAGTACTTC. Full variable domain (rest looked up from reference TRBV7-2 and TRBJ2-5): GAGVSQSPSNKVTEKGKDVELRCDPISGHTALYWYRQSLGQGLEFLIYFQGNSAPDKSGLPSDRFSAERTGGSVSTLTIQRTQQEDSAVYLCASSFRLAEAPPLGTQYFGPGTRLLVL.